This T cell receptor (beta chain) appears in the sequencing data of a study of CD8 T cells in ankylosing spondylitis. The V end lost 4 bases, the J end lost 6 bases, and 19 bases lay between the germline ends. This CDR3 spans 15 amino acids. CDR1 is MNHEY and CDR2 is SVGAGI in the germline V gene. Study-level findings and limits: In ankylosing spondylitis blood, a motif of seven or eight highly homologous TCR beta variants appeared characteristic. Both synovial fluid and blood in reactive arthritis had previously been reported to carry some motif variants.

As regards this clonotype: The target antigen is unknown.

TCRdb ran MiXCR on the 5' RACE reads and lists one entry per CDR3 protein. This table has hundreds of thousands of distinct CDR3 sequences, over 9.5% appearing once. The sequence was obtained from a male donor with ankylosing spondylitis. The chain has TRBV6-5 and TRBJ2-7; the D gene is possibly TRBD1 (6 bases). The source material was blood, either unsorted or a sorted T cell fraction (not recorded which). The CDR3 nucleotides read TGTGCCAGCAGTTCCCCCACAGGGAGAAGAGGCGAGCAGTACTTC. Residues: CASSSPTGRRGEQYF.